This TCR beta chain originates from a study of blood T cell repertoires in COVID-19 (TCRdb year 2020). In terms of the full investigation: Collaborator samples came from the United States, Italy and Spain and covered acute and convalescent phases of COVID-19. The samples were drawn from the first 160 participants of the ongoing ImmuneRACE study and from 1,254 subjects provided by 6 global collaborators. Deeply sampled blood TCRbeta repertoires from subjects exposed to, actively infected with, or recovered from COVID-19 were included in the dataset. Nearly every sample came with metadata listing a de-identified subject ID, COVID-19 status, age in years and sex. The prospective study material was composed of cDNA or gDNA derived from T cells, B-cell-depleted T cells, or PBMCs. The repertoires were released in a freely available public database meant as a resource for research on the immune response to SARS-CoV-2. Where available, HLA class I and class II types were taken from metadata supplied by the sample provider and were not determined by assay-based typing. On the study overall, not on this receptor specifically: The quantity of clinical and demographic metadata differed by source and by participant and was supplied without curation.

From the cysteine up to the phenylalanine, the CDR3 has a length of 11 residues. CDR3 DNA is the only sequence kept; it has 33 bases, read in frame from the first base. Trimming removed 10 bases from V and 0 bases from J, leaving 4 bases between the germline ends. Sequences ENHRY (CDR1) and SYGVKD (CDR2) are obtained from the germline V gene. Samples from volunteer blood donors who had recovered from COVID-19 were contributed by a second Seattle source. Each collaborating institution followed its own protocols to collect whole blood in K2EDTA tubes. For TCRbeta analysis, collaborators shipped samples in one of three forms: frozen whole blood, isolated PBMCs, or DNA extracted from either of those sample types. Concerning this clone: Its antigen is not yet known. Per-nucleotide qualities are absent, and no much larger clonotype sits a single base away.

The immunoSEQ Assay, a bias-controlled multiplex PCR, was used to amplify TCRbeta CDR3 regions from genomic DNA. Per the original workflow: The number of nucleated cells in each sample was estimated from the amplification of reference gene primers within the assay. To quantify the absolute abundance of each unique TCRbeta CDR3 rearrangement, sequence reads were collapsed and filtered. For each sample, productive Simpson clonality was calculated as the square root of Simpson's diversity index over productive rearrangements. The table was pulled from immuneACCESS by TCRdb, which kept in-frame rearrangements only. Such tables lose some clones; where checked, under half of the loss comes from unresolved V genes, and the rest has no known cause. From that table come the V and J calls and clone size; the DNA was used to work out D and trimming. The sample profile shows around 250,000 clones; around 86% of them were found once. Approximately 2% of the sample is held by the ten biggest clonotypes.

The sample consisted of peripheral blood. This receptor was obtained from a man in his thirties or forties who had recovered from COVID-19. The chain was built from TRBV10-3 and TRBJ1-3, with no confidently assigned D gene. The sequence in DNA is TGTGCCACTAACTCTGGAAACACCATATATTTT. The encoded protein is CATNSGNTIYF.